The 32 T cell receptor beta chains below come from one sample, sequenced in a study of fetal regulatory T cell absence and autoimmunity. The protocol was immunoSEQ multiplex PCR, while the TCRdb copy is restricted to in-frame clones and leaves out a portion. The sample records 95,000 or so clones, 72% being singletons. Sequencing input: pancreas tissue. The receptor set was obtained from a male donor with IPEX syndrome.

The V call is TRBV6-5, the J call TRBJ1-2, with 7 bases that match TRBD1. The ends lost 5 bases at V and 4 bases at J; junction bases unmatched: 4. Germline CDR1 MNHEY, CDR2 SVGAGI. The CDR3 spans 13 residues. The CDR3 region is CASSPGQLYGYTF. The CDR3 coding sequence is TGTGCCAGCAGTCCGGGACAGCTCTATGGCTACACCTTC.

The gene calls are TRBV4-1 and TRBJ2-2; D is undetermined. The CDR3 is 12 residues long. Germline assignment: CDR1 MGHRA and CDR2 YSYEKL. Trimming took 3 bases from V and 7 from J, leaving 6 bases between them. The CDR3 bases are TGCGCCAGCAGCCACGTCGGCGGGGAGCTGTTTTTT. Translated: CASSHVGGELFF.

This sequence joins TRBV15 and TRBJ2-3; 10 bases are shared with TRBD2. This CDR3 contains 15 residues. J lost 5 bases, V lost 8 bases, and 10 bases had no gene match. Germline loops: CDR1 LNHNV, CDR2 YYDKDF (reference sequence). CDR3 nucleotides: TGTGCCACCCATCCCAGCGGGAGGGTGGAAGATACGCAGTATTTT. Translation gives CATHPSGRVEDTQYF. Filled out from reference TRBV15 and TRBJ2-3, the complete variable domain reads DAMVIQNPRYQVTQFGKPVTLSCSQTLNHNVMYWYQQKSSQAPKLLFHYYDKDFNNEADTPDNFQSRRPNTSFCFLDIRSPGLGDTAMYLCATHPSGRVEDTQYFGPGTRLTVL.

The DNA of the CDR3 is TGTGCCATCAGTGGGACAACTAATGAAAAACTGTTTTTT. This codes for CAISGTTNEKLFF. The J gene is TRBJ1-4, the V gene TRBV10-3; D remains ambiguous. CDR3 length equals 13 residues. Trimming left V 4 bases short and J 0 bases short, with 3 bases between. Germline CDR1 is ENHRY and CDR2 is SYGVKD.

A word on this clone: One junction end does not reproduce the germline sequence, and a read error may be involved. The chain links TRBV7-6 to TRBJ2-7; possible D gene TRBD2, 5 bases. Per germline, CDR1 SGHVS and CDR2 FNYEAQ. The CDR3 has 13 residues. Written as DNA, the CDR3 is TGTGCCAACAGCCCCCGGACGGGAACCGAGCAGTACTTC. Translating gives CANSPRTGTEQYF.

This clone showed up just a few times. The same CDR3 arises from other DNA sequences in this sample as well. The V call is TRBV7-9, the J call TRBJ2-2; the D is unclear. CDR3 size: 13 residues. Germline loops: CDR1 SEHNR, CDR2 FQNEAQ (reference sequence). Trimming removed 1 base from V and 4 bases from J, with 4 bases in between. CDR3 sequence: CASSLGGTGELFF. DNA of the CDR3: TGTGCCAGCAGCTTAGGGGGCACCGGGGAGCTGTTTTTT.

Here the CDR3 reads CASQAGVHGTDTQYF. The CDR3, as DNA: TGCGCCAGCCAAGCAGGGGTGCACGGGACAGATACGCAGTATTTT. This chain links TRBV5-1 with TRBJ2-3; perhaps TRBD1 as D (6 bases). The germline V gene encodes CDR1 SGHRS and CDR2 YFSETQ. This CDR3 comprises 15 residues. V shed 7 bases and J shed 3 bases, with 18 bases lying between them.

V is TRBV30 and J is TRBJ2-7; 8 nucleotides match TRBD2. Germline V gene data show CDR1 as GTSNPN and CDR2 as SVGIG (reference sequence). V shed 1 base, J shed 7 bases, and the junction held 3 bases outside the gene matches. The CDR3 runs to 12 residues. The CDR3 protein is CAWSGTGGEQYF. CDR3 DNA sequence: TGTGCCTGGAGTGGTACGGGGGGGGAGCAGTACTTC.

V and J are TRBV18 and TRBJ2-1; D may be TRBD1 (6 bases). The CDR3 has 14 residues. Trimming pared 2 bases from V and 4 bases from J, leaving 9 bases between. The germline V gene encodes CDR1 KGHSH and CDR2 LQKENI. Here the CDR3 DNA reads TGTGCCAGCTCACCATCAACAGGGTACAATGAGCAGTTCTTC. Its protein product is CASSPSTGYNEQFF. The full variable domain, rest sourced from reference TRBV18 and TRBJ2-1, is NAGVMQNPRHLVRRRGQEARLRCSPMKGHSHVYWYRQLPEEGLKFMVYLQKENIIDESGMPKERFSAEFPKEGPSILRIQQVVRGDSAAYFCASSPSTGYNEQFFGPGTRLTVL.

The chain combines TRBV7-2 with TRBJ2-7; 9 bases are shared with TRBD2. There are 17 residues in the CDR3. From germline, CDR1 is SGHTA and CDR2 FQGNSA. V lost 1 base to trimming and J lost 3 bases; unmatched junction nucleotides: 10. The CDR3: CASSLVRGLAECYEQYF. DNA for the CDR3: TGTGCCAGCAGCTTAGTCCGGGGACTAGCCGAATGCTACGAGCAGTACTTC.

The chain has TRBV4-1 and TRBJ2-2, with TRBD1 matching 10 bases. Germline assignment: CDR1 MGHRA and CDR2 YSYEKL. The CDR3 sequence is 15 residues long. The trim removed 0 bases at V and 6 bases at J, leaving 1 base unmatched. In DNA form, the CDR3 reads TGCGCCAGCAGCCAAGATGGACAGGGGGCCGGGGAGCTGTTTTTT. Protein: CASSQDGQGAGELFF.

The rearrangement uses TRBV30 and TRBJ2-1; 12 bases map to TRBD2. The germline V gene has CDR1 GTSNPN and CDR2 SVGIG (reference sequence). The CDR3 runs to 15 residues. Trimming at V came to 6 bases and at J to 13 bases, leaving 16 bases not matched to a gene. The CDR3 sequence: CACSEALAGGLQQFF. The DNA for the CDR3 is TGTGCCTGCTCCGAGGCGCTAGCGGGAGGGCTTCAACAGTTCTTC.

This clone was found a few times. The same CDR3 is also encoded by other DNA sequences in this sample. CDR3 coding DNA: TGTGCCAGCAGCTTAGCGCTAGCGGGCTCCTACGAGCAGTACTTC. Amino acid sequence: CASSLALAGSYEQYF. This chain joins TRBV7-2 and TRBJ2-7, with TRBD2 matching over 8 bases. Germline CDR1 reads SGHTA; CDR2 reads FQGNSA. V was pared by 0 bases and J by 0 bases, with 1 base of the junction left unmatched. The CDR3 covers 15 residues.

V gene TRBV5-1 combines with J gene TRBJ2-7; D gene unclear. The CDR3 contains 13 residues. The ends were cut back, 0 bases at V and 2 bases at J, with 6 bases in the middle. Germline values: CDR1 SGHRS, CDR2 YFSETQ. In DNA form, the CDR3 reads TGCGCCAGCAGCTTGGTGATCGCCTACGAGCAGTACTTC. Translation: CASSLVIAYEQYF.

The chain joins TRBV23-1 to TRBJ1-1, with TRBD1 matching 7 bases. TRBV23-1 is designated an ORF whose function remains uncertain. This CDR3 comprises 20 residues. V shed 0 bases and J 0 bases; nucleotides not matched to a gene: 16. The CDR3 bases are TGCGCCAGCAGTCAATCGCGGGGAGACAGGGCCTGGGACATGAACACTGAAGCTTTCTTT. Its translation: CASSQSRGDRAWDMNTEAFF.

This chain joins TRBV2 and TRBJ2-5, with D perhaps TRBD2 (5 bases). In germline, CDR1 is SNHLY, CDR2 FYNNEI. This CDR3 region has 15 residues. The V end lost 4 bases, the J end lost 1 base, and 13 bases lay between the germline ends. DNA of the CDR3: TGTGCCAGCAGTGGGTGGCCCCGGGGCCAAGAGACCCAGTACTTC. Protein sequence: CASSGWPRGQETQYF.

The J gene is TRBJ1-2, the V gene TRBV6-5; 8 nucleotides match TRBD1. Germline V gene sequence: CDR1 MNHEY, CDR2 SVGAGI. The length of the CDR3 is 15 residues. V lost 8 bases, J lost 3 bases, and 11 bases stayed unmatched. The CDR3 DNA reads TGTGCCAGCGGACAGGGATTACGAGGGGACTATGGCTACACCTTC. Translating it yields CASGQGLRGDYGYTF.

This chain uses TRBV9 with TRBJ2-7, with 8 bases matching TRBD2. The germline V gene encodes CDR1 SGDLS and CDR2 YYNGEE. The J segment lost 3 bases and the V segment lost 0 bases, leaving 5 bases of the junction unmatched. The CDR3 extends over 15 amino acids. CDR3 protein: CASSVGGLAGYEQYF. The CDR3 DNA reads TGTGCCAGCAGCGTAGGGGGGCTAGCGGGCTACGAGCAGTACTTC. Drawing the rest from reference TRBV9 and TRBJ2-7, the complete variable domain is DSGVTQTPKHLITATGQRVTLRCSPRSGDLSVYWYQQSLDQGLQFLIQYYNGEERAKGNILERFSAQQFPDLHSELNLSSLELGDSALYFCASSVGGLAGYEQYFGPGTRLTVT.

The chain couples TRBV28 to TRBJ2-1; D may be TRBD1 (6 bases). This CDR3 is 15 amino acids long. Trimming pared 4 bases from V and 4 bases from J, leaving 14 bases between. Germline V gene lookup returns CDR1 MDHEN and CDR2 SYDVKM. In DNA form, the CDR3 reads TGTGCCAGCAGTTCCCCGTCAGACAGGTACAATGAGCAGTTCTTC. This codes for CASSSPSDRYNEQFF.

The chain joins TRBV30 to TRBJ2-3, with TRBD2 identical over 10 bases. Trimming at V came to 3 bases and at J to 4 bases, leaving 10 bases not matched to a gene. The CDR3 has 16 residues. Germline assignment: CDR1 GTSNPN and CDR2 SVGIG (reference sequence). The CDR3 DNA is TGTGCCTGGAGGGATCTAAGCGGGAGGGGGCCAGATACGCAGTATTTT. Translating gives CAWRDLSGRGPDTQYF.

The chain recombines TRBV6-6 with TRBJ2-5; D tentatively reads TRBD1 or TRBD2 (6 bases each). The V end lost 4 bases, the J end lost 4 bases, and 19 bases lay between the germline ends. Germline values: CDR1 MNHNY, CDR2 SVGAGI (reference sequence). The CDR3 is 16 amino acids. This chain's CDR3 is CASSFPGRKGGETQYF. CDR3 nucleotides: TGTGCCAGCAGTTTCCCGGGTCGTAAGGGGGGAGAGACCCAGTACTTC.

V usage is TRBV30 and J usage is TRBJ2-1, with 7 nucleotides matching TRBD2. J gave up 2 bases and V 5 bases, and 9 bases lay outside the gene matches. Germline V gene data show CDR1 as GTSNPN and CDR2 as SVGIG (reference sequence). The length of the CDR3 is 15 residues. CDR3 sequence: CAWGAGLGPYNEQFF. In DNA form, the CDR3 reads TGTGCCTGGGGAGCGGGGCTCGGGCCCTACAATGAGCAGTTCTTC.

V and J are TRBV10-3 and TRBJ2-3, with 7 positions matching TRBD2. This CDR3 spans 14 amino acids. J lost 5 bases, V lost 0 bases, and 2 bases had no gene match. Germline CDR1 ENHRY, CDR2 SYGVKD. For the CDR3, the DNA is TGTGCCATCAGTGAGTCGGGGGGGGGAGATACGCAGTATTTT. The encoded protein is CAISESGGGDTQYF.

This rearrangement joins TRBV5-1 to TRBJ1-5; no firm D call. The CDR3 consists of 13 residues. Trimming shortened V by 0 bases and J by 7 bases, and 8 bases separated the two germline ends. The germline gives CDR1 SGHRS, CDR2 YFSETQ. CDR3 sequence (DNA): TGCGCCAGCAGCTTGGAAGGGAGACAGCCCCAGCATTTT. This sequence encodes CASSLEGRQPQHF. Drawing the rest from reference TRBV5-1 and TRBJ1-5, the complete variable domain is KAGVTQTPRYLIKTRGQQVTLSCSPISGHRSVSWYQQTPGQGLQFLFEYFSETQRNKGNFPGRFSGRQFSNSRSEMNVSTLELGDSALYLCASSLEGRQPQHFGDGTRLSIL.

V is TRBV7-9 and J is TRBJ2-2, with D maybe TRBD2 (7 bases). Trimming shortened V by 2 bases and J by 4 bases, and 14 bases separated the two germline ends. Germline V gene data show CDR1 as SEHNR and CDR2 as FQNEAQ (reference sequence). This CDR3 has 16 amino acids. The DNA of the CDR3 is TGTGCCAGCAGCTTAATTGCCGGGGGGCCCACCGGGGAGCTGTTTTTT. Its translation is CASSLIAGGPTGELFF. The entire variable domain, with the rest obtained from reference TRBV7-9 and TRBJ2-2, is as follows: DTGVSQNPRHKITKRGQNVTFRCDPISEHNRLYWYRQTLGQGPEFLTYFQNEAQLEKSRLLSDRFSAERPKGSFSTLEIQRTEQGDSAMYLCASSLIAGGPTGELFFGEGSRLTVL.

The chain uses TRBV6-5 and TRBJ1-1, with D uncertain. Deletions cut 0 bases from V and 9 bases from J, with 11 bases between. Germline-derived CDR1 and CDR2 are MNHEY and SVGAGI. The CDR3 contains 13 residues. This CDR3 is CASSYSRSGKAFF. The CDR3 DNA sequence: TGTGCCAGCAGTTACTCGAGATCGGGTAAAGCTTTCTTT.

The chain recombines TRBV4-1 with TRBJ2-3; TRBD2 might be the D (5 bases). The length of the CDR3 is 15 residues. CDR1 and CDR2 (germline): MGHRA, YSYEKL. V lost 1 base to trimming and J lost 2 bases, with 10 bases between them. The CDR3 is CASSQVQRNTDTQYF. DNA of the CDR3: TGCGCCAGCAGCCAAGTTCAGCGGAACACAGATACGCAGTATTTT.

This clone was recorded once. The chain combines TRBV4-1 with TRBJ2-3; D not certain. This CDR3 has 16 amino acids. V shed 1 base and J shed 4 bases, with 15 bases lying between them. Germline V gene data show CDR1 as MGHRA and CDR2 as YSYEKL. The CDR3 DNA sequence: TGCGCCAGCAGCCAAGGAGAGGTATTCTATCCAGATACGCAGTATTTT. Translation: CASSQGEVFYPDTQYF.

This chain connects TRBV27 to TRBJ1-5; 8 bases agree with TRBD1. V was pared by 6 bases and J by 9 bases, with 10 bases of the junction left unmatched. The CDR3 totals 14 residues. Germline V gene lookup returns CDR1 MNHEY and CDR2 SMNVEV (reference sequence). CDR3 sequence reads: CASSPGQDIWPQHF. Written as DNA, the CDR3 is TGTGCCAGCAGCCCGGGACAGGATATCTGGCCCCAGCATTTT.

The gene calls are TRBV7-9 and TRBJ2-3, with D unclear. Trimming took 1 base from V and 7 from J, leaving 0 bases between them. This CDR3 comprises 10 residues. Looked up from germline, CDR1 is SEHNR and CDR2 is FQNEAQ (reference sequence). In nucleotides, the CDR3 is TGTGCCAGCAGCTTAGATACGCAGTATTTT. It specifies CASSLDTQYF.

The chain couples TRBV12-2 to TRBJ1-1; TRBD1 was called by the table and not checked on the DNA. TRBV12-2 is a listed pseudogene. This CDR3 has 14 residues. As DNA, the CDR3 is TGTGCAAGTCGCCCGGGACAGGGGAACACTGAAGCTTTCTTT. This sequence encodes CASRPGQGNTEAFF.

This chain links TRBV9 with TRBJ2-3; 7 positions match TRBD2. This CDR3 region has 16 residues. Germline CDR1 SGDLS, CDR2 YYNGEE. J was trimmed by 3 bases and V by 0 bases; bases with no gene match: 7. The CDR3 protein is CASSVGGGGGTDTQYF. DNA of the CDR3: TGTGCCAGCAGCGTAGGAGGCGGGGGAGGAACAGATACGCAGTATTTT.